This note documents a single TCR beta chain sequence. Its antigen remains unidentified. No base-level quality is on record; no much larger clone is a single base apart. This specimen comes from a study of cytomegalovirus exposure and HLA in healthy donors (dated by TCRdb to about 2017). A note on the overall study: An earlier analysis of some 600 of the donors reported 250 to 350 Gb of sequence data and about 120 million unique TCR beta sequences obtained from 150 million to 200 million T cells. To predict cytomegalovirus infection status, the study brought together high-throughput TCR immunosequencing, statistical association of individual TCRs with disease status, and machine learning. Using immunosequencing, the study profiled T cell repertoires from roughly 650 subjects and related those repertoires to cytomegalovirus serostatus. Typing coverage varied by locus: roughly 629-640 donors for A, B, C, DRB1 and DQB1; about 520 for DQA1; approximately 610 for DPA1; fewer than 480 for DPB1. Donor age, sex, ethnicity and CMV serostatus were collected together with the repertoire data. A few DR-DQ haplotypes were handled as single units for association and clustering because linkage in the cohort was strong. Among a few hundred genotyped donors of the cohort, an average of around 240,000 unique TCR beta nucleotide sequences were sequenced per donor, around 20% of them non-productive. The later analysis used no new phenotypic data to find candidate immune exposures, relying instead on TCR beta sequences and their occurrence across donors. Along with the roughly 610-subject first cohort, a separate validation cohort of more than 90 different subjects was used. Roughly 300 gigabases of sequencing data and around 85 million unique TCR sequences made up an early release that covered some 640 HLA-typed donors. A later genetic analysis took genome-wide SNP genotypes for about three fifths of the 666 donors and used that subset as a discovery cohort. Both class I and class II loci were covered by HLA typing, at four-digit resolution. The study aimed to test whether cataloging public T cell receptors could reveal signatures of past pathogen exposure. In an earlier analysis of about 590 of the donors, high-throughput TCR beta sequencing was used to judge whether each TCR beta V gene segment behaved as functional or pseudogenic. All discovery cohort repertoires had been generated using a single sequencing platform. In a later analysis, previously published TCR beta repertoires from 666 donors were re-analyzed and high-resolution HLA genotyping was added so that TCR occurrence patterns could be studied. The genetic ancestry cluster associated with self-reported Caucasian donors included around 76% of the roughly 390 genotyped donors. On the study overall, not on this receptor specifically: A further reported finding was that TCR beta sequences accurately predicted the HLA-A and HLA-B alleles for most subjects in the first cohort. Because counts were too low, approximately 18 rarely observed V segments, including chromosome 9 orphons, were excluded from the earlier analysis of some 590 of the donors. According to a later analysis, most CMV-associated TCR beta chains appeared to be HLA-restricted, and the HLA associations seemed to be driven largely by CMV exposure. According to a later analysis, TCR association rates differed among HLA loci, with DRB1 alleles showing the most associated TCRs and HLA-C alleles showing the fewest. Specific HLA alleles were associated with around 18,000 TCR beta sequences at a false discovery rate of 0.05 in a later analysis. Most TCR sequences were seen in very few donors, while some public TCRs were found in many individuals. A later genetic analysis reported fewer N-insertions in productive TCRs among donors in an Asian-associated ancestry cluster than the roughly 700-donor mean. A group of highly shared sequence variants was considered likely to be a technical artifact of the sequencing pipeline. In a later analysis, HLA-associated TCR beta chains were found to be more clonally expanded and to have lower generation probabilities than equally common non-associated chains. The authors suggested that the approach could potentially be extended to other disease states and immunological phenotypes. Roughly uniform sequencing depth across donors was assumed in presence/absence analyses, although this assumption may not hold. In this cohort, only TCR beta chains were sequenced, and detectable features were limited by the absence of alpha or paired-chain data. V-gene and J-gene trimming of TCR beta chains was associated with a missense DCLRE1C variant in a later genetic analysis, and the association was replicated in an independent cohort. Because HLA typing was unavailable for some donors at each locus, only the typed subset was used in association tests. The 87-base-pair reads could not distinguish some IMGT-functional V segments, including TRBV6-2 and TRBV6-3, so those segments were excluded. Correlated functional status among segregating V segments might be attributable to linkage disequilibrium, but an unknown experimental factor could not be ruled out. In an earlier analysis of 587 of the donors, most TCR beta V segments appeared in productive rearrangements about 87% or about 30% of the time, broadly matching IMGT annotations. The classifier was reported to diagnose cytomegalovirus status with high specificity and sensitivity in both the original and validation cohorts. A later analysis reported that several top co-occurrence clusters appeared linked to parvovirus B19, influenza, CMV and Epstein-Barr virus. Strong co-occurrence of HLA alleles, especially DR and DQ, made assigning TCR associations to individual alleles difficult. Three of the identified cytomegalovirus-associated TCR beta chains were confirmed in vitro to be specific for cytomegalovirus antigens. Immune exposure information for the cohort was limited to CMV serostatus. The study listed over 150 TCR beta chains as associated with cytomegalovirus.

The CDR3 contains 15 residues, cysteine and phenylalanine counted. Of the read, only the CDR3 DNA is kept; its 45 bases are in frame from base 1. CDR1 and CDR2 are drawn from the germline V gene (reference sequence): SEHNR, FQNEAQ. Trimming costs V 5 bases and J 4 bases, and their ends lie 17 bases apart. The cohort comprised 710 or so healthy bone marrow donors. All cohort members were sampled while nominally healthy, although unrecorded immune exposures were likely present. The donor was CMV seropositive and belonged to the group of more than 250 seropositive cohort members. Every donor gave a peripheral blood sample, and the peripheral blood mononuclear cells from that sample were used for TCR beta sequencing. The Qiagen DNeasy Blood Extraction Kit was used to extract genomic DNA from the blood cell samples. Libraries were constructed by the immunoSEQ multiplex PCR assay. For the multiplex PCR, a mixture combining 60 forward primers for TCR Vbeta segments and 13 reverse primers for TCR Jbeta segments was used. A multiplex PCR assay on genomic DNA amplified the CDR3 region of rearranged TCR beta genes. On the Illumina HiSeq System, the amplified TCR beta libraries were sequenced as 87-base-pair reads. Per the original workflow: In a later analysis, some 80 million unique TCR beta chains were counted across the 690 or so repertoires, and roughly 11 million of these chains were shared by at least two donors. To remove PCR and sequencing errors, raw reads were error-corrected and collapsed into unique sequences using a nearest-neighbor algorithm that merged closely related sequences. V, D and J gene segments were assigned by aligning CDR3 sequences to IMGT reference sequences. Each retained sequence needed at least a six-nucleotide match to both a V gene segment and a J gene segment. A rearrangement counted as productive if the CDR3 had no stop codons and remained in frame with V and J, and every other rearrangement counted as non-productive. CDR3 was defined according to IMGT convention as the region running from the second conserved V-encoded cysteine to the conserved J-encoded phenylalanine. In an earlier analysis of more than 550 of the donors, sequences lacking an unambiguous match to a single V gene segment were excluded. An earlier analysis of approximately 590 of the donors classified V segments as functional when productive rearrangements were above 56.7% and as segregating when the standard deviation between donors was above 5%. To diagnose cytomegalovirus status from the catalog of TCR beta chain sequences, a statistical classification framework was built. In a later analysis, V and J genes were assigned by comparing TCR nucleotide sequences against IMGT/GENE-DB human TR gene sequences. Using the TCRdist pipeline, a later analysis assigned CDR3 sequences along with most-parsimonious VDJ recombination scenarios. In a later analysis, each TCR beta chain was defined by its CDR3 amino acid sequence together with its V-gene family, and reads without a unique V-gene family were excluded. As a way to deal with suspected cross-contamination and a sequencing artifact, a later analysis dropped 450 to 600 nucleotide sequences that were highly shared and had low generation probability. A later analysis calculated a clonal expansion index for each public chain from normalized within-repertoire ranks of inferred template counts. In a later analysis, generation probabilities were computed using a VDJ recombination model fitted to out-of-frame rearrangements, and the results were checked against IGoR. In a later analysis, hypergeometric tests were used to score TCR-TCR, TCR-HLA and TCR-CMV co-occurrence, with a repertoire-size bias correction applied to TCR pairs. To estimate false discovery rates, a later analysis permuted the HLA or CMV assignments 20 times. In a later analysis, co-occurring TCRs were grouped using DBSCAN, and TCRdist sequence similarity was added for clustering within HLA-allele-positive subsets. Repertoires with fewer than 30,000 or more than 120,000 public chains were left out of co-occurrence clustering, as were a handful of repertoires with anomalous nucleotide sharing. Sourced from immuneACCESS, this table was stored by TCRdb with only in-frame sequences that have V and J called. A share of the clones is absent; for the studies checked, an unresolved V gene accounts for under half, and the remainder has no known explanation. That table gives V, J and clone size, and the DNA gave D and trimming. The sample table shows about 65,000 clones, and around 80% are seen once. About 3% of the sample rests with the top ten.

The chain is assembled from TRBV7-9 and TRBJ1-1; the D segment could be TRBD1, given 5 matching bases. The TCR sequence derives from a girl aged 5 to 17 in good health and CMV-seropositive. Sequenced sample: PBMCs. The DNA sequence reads TGTGCCAGCAGCCCTAGGGCCGGGGGTGGCACTGAAGCTTTCTTT. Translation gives CASSPRAGGGTEAFF.